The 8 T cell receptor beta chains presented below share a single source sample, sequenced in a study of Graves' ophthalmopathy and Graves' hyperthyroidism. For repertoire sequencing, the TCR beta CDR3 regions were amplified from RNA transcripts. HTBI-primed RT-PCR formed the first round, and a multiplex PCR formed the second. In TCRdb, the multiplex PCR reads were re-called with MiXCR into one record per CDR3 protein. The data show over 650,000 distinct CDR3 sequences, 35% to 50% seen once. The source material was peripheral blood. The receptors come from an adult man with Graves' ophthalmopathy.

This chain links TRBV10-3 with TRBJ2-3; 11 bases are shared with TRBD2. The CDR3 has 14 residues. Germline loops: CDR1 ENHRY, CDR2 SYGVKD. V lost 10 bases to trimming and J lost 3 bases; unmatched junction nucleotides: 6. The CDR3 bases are TGTGCCAGCAGGACTAGCGGGTCTACAGATACGCAGTATTTT. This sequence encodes CASRTSGSTDTQYF.

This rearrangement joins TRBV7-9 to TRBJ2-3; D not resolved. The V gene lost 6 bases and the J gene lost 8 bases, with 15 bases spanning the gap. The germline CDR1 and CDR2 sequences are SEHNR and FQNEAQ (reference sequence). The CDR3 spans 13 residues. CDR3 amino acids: CASSIPGTGTQYF. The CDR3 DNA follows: TGTGCCAGCAGTATTCCAGGAACTGGTACGCAGTATTTT.

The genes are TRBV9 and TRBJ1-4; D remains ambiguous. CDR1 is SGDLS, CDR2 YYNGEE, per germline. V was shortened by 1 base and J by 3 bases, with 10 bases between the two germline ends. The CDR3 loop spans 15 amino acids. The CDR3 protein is CASSVTSQPNEKLFF. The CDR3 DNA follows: TGTGCCAGCAGCGTAACGTCACAGCCTAATGAAAAACTGTTTTTT.

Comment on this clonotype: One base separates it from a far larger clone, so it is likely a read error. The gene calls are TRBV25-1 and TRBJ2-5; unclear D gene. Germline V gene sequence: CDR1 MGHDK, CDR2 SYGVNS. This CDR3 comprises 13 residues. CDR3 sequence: CASSLPSQGTQYF. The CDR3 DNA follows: TGTGCCAGCAGCTTACCATCCCAAGGGACCCAGTACTTC.

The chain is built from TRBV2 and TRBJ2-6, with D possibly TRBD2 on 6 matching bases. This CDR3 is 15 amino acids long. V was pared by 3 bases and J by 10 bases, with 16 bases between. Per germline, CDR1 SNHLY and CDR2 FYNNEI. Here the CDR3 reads CASSEVAGPQNVLTF. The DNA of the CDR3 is TGTGCCAGCAGTGAGGTGGCGGGGCCCCAGAACGTCCTGACTTTC.

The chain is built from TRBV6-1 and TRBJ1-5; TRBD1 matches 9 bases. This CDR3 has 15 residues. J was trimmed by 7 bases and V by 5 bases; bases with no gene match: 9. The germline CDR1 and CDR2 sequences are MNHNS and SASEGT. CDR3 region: CASSPRGQGSQPQHF. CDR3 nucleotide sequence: TGTGCCAGCAGTCCGAGAGGACAGGGGAGCCAGCCCCAGCATTTT.

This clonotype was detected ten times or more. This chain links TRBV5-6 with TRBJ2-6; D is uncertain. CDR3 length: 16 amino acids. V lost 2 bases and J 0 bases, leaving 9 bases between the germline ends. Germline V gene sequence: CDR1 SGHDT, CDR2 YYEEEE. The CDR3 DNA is TGTGCCAGCAGCTTACAACCATCCTCTGGGGCCAACGTCCTGACTTTC. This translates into CASSLQPSSGANVLTF.

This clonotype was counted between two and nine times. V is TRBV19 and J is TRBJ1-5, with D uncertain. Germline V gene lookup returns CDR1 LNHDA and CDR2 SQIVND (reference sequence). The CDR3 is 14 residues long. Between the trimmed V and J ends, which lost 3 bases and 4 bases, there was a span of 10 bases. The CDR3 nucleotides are TGTGCCAGTAGTATGGAGCTCCTAAATCAGCCCCAGCATTTT. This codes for CASSMELLNQPQHF.